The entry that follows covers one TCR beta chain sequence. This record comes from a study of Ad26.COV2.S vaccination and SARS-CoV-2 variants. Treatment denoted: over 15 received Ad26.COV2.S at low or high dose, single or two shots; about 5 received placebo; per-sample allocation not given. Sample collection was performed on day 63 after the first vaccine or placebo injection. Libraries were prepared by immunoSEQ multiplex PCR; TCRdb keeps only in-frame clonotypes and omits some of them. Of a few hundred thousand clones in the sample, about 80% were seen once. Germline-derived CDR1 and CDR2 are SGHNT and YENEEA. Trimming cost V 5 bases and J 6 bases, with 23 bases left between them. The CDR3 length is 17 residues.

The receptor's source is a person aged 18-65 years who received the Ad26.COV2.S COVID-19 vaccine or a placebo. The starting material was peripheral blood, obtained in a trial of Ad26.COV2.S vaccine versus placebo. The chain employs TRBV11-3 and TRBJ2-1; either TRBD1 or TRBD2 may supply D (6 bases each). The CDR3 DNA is TGTGCCAGCAGCCCCCCGGGGGCCTCTGGTAGAGGCAATGAGCAGTTCTTC. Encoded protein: CASSPPGASGRGNEQFF. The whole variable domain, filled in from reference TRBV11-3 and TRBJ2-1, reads EAGVVQSPRYKIIEKKQPVAFWCNPISGHNTLYWYLQNLGQGPELLIRYENEEAVDDSQLPKDRFSAERLKGVDSTLKIQPAELGDSAVYLCASSPPGASGRGNEQFFGPGTRLTVL.